This T cell receptor (beta chain) was recovered during a study of T cells expressing NK-cell markers. Study summary: Of eight sequenced donors, seven were HCMV-seropositive and one HCMV-seronegative. Broader study findings: Clarity on HCMV specificity was lacking for the expanded NKG2C+ T cell clones. As a fraction of CD8+ T cells, dominant NKG2C+ clonotypes reached roughly 1.0-7.5% in six donors.

With the 5' RACE reads reprocessed, TCRdb shows one record per CDR3 protein and no DNA. This listing includes about 460,000 distinct CDR3 sequences. For this clonotype: Its antigen is undetermined.

From germline, CDR1 is SGHRS and CDR2 YFSETQ. CDR3 size: 13 residues. The sequenced material came from blood T cells: a sorted CD56 or NKG2C T cell subset, CD4+ or CD8+ T cells, or bulk PBMC T cells (not recorded which). V gene TRBV5-1 combines with J gene TRBJ2-7. This clonotype was obtained from a woman aged 45-60 years in good health. The CDR3 region is CASSFGSSGEQYF.